This T cell receptor beta chain was sequenced during a study of neurological immune-mediated disorders. Study observations and caveats: HTLV-1-associated myelopathy showed the most TCR clonal expansion; multiple sclerosis the least, below healthy controls. TCR-beta repertoires seemed private in all groups, with no expanded CDR3 amino acid sequences shared.

Synthesis of cDNA was carried out by template-switch 5'RACE. The reaction used 10-nucleotide random UMIs. Each CDR3 protein gets one entry after TCRdb re-called the 5' RACE reads with MiXCR. The data contain tens of thousands of distinct CDR3 sequences, 10% of them singletons. With regard to this clonotype: Its antigen remains unknown.

As to time point: longitudinal time-point 1 (baseline). Healthy control participants comprised blood bank volunteers in Maryland, USA. The V gene's germline CDR1 is DFQATT and CDR2 SNEGSKA (reference sequence). The V and J ends lost 6 bases and 4 bases respectively, with 13 bases between them. The length of the CDR3 is 12 residues. The receptor comes from a man aged 30 to 45 in good health. Sequences were obtained from PBMCs. The gene calls are TRBV20-1 and TRBJ2-7, with D perhaps matching TRBD1 (5 bases). In DNA form, the CDR3 reads TGCAGTGCGGAAAAGGGGATGTACGAGCAGTACTTC. Translated, it gives CSAEKGMYEQYF.